This passage covers 22 T cell receptor beta chains from one sample sequenced in a study of CD8+ T cells in alopecia areata (dated 2018 in TCRdb). The method behind the library was the immunoSEQ multiplex PCR assay. RNA was extracted from all samples and reverse transcribed into cDNA as template for TCR sequencing. Imported from immuneACCESS, the table was reduced by TCRdb to in-frame sequences with V and J called. These copies leave out some clones; in studies compared against another copy, an unresolved V gene accounts for under half, and the cause of the remainder is not known. Here the sample has tens of thousands of clones; approximately 52% occur a single time. The top ten clonotypes cover approximately 40% of the sample. Sequencing was carried out using NKG2D-high CD8+ T cells sorted from blood. Taken with the paper, the label for cell subset or site translates to: sorted CD8+ NKG2D-high blood T cells. These receptors were taken from a human donor with alopecia areata.

This chain uses TRBV4-3 with TRBJ2-2; a possible D gene is TRBD2 (6 bases). The CDR3 runs 14 residues. The germline CDR1 and CDR2 sequences are LGHNA and YSLEER. Trimming took 0 bases from V and 7 from J, leaving 9 bases between them. CDR3 nucleotide sequence: TGCGCCAGCAGCCAAGAAGGAGGGGACGGGGAGCTGTTTTTT. It yields the protein CASSQEGGDGELFF.

In this sample, this clone turned up once. The chain joins TRBV9 to TRBJ2-5; TRBD2 matches 10 bases. The CDR3 covers 15 residues. With 4 bases clipped from V and 5 bases from J, the junction kept 8 bases outside the gene matches. The germline V gene encodes CDR1 SGDLS and CDR2 YYNGEE. CDR3 sequence (DNA): TGTGCCAGCAGCAGACTAGCGGGTTTACGGGAGACCCAGTACTTC. As protein: CASSRLAGLRETQYF.

The chain joins TRBV5-4 to TRBJ2-3; the match to TRBD2 covers 9 bases. The germline V gene encodes CDR1 SGHNT and CDR2 YYREEE (reference sequence). The CDR3 extends over 17 amino acids. The V segment lost 4 bases and the J segment 1 base; nucleotides outside the gene matches: 10. CDR3: CASSNPSGNYGTDTQYF. The DNA of the CDR3 is TGTGCCAGCAGCAATCCTAGCGGGAACTACGGCACAGATACGCAGTATTTT.

This clone turned up a few times. This chain uses TRBV7-9 with TRBJ1-2; tentative D call: TRBD1 (6 bases). Trimming cost V 4 bases and J 4 bases, with 13 bases left between them. Germline assignment: CDR1 SEHNR and CDR2 FQNEAQ (reference sequence). CDR3 length: 14 residues. This CDR3 reads CASSYKGDGYGYTF. CDR3 bases: TGTGCCAGCAGCTATAAGGGGGACGGCTATGGCTACACCTTC.

The chain uses TRBV13 and TRBJ2-3; maybe TRBD2 (6 bases). This CDR3 contains 15 residues. Germline CDR1 and CDR2: PRHDT and FYEKMQ (reference sequence). Trimming removed 2 bases from V and 3 bases from J, with 12 bases in between. The CDR3 DNA sequence: TGTGCCAGCAGCTTATTCTCCGGGGGTACAGATACGCAGTATTTT. Protein product: CASSLFSGGTDTQYF. Using reference TRBV13 and TRBJ2-3 for the parts outside the CDR3, the full variable domain is AAGVIQSPRHLIKEKRETATLKCYPIPRHDTVYWYQQGPGQDPQFLISFYEKMQSDKGSIPDRFSAQQFSDYHSELNMSSLELGDSALYFCASSLFSGGTDTQYFGPGTRLTVL.

This rearrangement joins TRBV7-9 to TRBJ2-7; D might be TRBD1 (6 bases). Germline loops: CDR1 SEHNR, CDR2 FQNEAQ (reference sequence). Trimming left V 1 base short and J 6 bases short, with 13 bases between. The CDR3 sequence is 14 residues long. This chain's CDR3 is CASSLVGGPGEQYF. CDR3 sequence (DNA): TGTGCCAGCAGCTTAGTAGGGGGACCGGGCGAGCAGTACTTC.

The chain recombines TRBV5-1 with TRBJ1-2, with unresolved D. V was clipped by 0 bases and J by 0 bases, with 15 bases between them. CDR3 length equals 17 residues. From germline, CDR1 is SGHRS and CDR2 YFSETQ. The CDR3 sequence is CASSLGRRNVANYGYTF. CDR3 coding DNA: TGCGCCAGCAGCTTGGGGCGCCGAAATGTGGCTAACTATGGCTACACCTTC.

The chain links TRBV14 to TRBJ1-1; possible D gene TRBD1, 5 bases. The CDR3 contains 11 residues. Looked up from germline, CDR1 is SGHDN and CDR2 is FVKESK. Trimming shortened V by 9 bases and J by 8 bases, and 13 bases separated the two germline ends. The CDR3 nucleotides read TGTGCCAGTTCCGCCGGGGGAGAAGCTTTCTTT. Amino acids: CASSAGGEAFF. Supplemented by reference TRBV14 and TRBJ1-1, the full variable domain reads EAGVTQFPSHSVIEKGQTVTLRCDPISGHDNLYWYRRVMGKEIKFLLHFVKESKQDESGMPNNRFLAERTGGTYSTLKVQPAELEDSGVYFCASSAGGEAFFGQGTRLTVV.

V is TRBV29-1 and J is TRBJ2-7; D is ambiguous. CDR3 length: 14 amino acids. The ends were cut back, 0 bases at V and 0 bases at J, with 9 bases in the middle. Germline V gene lookup returns CDR1 SQVTM and CDR2 ANQGSEA. The CDR3 spells CSVEDASASYEQYF. CDR3 DNA sequence: TGCAGCGTTGAAGACGCGTCAGCCTCCTACGAGCAGTACTTC.

This clone was counted between two and nine times. The chain has TRBV7-8 and TRBJ2-7; D not certain. V dropped 3 bases and J dropped 5 bases, with 11 bases sitting between them. The CDR3 is 13 residues long. Germline values: CDR1 SGHVS, CDR2 FQNEAQ. The CDR3 DNA sequence: TGTGCCAGCAGCTTTTACCCCCAGAACGAGCAGTACTTC. Translating gives CASSFYPQNEQYF.

The chain joins TRBV29-1 to TRBJ1-1, with D tentatively TRBD1 (6 bases). Germline CDR1 and CDR2: SQVTM and ANQGSEA. The length of the CDR3 is 12 residues. The V end lost 5 bases, the J end lost 5 bases, and 12 bases lay between the germline ends. CDR3 bases: TGCAGCGTTATGGGGGCTCGGACTGAAGCTTTCTTT. It is translated as CSVMGARTEAFF.

Regarding this clone: Other nucleotide sequences from this sample produce the same CDR3. The chain couples TRBV11-3 to TRBJ1-1; no reliable D call. The CDR3 covers 13 residues. V lost 4 bases, J lost 5 bases, and 11 bases lay in between. The V gene's germline CDR1 is SGHNT and CDR2 YENEEA. CDR3 nucleotides: TGTGCCAGCAGCTCTTCTTTCGGGACTGAAGCTTTCTTT. Translating it yields CASSSSFGTEAFF.

This chain joins TRBV13 and TRBJ2-5; TRBD1 agrees at 7 bases. V shed 4 bases, J shed 4 bases, and the junction held 3 bases outside the gene matches. This CDR3 contains 13 residues. CDR1 and CDR2 from the germline V gene are PRHDT and FYEKMQ (reference sequence). CDR3 region: CASSSDRRETQYF. In DNA, the CDR3 is TGTGCCAGCAGCTCGGACAGGAGAGAGACCCAGTACTTC.

This clone was counted a few times. V usage is TRBV4-2 and J usage is TRBJ2-1; 8 bases agree with TRBD2. The length of the CDR3 is 15 residues. Germline V lookup: CDR1 LGHNA, CDR2 YNFKEQ. V shed 1 base, J shed 5 bases, and the junction held 4 bases outside the gene matches. CDR3 sequence (DNA): TGTGCCAGCAGCCAAGGTACTAGCGGAAACAATGAGCAGTTCTTC. It specifies CASSQGTSGNNEQFF.

This clone was recorded only once. The chain carries TRBV5-1 and TRBJ1-5; maybe TRBD1 (5 bases). V lost 4 bases and J 0 bases, leaving 11 bases between the germline ends. The CDR3 covers 15 residues. Germline V lookup: CDR1 SGHRS, CDR2 YFSETQ. The CDR3 here is CASSPREFSNQPQHF. The DNA for the CDR3 is TGCGCCAGCAGCCCCAGGGAGTTTAGCAATCAGCCCCAGCATTTT.

A single count supports this clone. The rearrangement joins TRBV29-1 to TRBJ2-5; unclear D gene. This CDR3 is built from 14 residues. V dropped 2 bases and J dropped 2 bases, with 12 bases sitting between them. The V gene's germline CDR1 is SQVTM and CDR2 ANQGSEA. The CDR3 reads CSVEYGPWQETQYF. As DNA, the CDR3 is TGCAGCGTTGAATATGGGCCGTGGCAAGAGACCCAGTACTTC.

The chain uses TRBV7-9 and TRBJ1-1; TRBD1 might be the D (5 bases). The germline V gene has CDR1 SEHNR and CDR2 FQNEAQ (reference sequence). CDR3 length equals 13 residues. V dropped 5 bases and J dropped 3 bases, with 10 bases sitting between them. The CDR3 region has the DNA TGTGCCAGCAGCCCAGGAGGGGACACTGAAGCTTTCTTT. Protein sequence: CASSPGGDTEAFF.

This clone showed up just a few times. The V call is TRBV29-1, the J call TRBJ2-7; no clear D. Germline-derived CDR1 and CDR2 are SQVTM and ANQGSEA. Trimming cost V 5 bases and J 0 bases, with 8 bases left between them. This CDR3 comprises 12 residues. The CDR3 nucleotides read TGCAGCGTTTTTTGGGGCTCCTACGAGCAGTACTTC. Its protein is CSVFWGSYEQYF.

The rearrangement uses TRBV7-6 and TRBJ1-5; D perhaps matches TRBD1 (5 bases). Trimming cost V 8 bases and J 7 bases, with 18 bases left between them. This CDR3 contains 14 residues. Germline V gene data show CDR1 as SGHVS and CDR2 as FNYEAQ. The CDR3 loop is CASVRGRVVQPQHF. As DNA, the CDR3 is TGTGCCAGCGTGAGGGGCAGGGTTGTCCAGCCCCAGCATTTT.

This clone occurred a few times. The CDR3 nucleotides read TGTGCCAGCAGTGACCTCGACAGGCCCCGTGTGGCCCAGTACTTC. It specifies CASSDLDRPRVAQYF. The gene calls are TRBV2 and TRBJ2-5, with D possibly TRBD1 on 6 matching bases. Trimming pared 3 bases from V and 9 bases from J, leaving 20 bases between. CDR1 is SNHLY, CDR2 FYNNEI, per germline. The CDR3 covers 15 residues.

The chain links TRBV2 to TRBJ2-1; D not resolved. With 2 bases removed from V and 0 bases from J, the gap between germline ends came to 8 bases. Germline V gene data show CDR1 as SNHLY and CDR2 as FYNNEI. The CDR3 covers 15 residues. The CDR3 nucleotides read TGTGCCAGCAGTGAATTCGAAAACTCCTACAATGAGCAGTTCTTC. Translated: CASSEFENSYNEQFF.

The CDR3 here is CASSLDSGWETQYF. Here the CDR3 DNA reads TGTGCCAGCAGCTTGGACTCGGGGTGGGAGACCCAGTACTTC. The chain is built from TRBV7-9 and TRBJ2-5; TRBD2 might be the D (5 bases). Trimming shortened V by 3 bases and J by 5 bases, and 13 bases separated the two germline ends. Germline V gives CDR1 SEHNR, CDR2 FQNEAQ (reference sequence). The CDR3 length is 14 residues.